This T cell receptor (beta chain) comes out of a study of cytomegalovirus exposure and HLA in healthy donors. Sampled while nominally healthy, donors likely had unrecorded immune exposures. This clone was seen a few times. Antigen: not known. The germline CDR1 and CDR2 sequences are SEHNR and FQNEAQ (reference sequence). The CDR3 is 15 amino acids. V gave up 5 bases and J gave up 0 bases; unmatched junction bases: 6. The PCR used 60 Vbeta and 13 Jbeta primers. Sequencing used immunoSEQ multiplex PCR; TCRdb keeps in-frame clones, though not all of them. The sample yields roughly 80,000 clones, over 70% seen once. Findings and limits, study-wide: Through in vitro validation, three CMV-associated chains were shown to be specific for CMV antigens. For TCR beta chains, V- and J-gene trimming was later linked to a missense DCLRE1C variant.

The V and J genes are TRBV7-9 and TRBJ1-1; 7 positions agree with TRBD1. The sequence came from a middle-aged woman in good health and CMV-seronegative. Sequenced: PBMCs. The chain's CDR3 is CASSPRTGMNTEAFF. In DNA, the CDR3 is TGTGCCAGCAGCCCCCGGACAGGCATGAACACTGAAGCTTTCTTT.